This T cell receptor (beta chain) came from a study of T cells after posttransplantation cyclophosphamide. Trimming removed 6 bases from V and 4 bases from J; junction bases left unmatched: 13. The CDR3 sequence is 17 residues long. This clone was recorded many times. Generated by immunoSEQ multiplex PCR, the TCRdb table keeps only in-frame clones and is missing some. The sample has tens of thousands of clones, none seen only once; the top ten hold under 7%. The chain has TRBV12-3 or TRBV12-4 and TRBJ2-5, with 11 bases fitting TRBD2. Sequences were obtained from PBMCs. The sequence derives from a woman between 45 and 60 years old in good health and a related stem cell transplant donor. Written as DNA, the CDR3 is TGTGCCAGCAGAAGAGACCTAGCGGGAGGATTGCCAGAGACCCAGTACTTC. Translated: CASRRDLAGGLPETQYF.